These 2 T cell receptor beta chains were sequenced from one sample in a study of T cells expressing NK-cell markers. With the 5' RACE reads reprocessed, TCRdb shows one record per CDR3 protein and no DNA. The table lists about 460,000 distinct CDR3 sequences. The source material was blood T cells: a sorted CD56 or NKG2C T cell subset, CD4+ or CD8+ T cells, or bulk PBMC T cells (not recorded which). Receptor source: a woman in her forties or fifties in good health.

The J gene is TRBJ2-1, the V gene TRBV29-1; absent DNA, TCRdb's TRBD2 call cannot be checked. The length of the CDR3 is 16 residues. Germline values: CDR1 SQVTM, CDR2 ANQGSEA. CDR3: CSVVRLAGGQYNEQFF.

The chain recombines TRBV18 with TRBJ2-2; TCRdb proposes TRBD1, but this gene call is untestable without DNA. Germline CDR1 reads KGHSH; CDR2 reads LQKENI. CDR3 size: 15 residues. CDR3 residues: CASSTGTVQTGELFF. The full variable domain, its missing parts supplied by reference TRBV18 and TRBJ2-2, is NAGVMQNPRHLVRRRGQEARLRCSPMKGHSHVYWYRQLPEEGLKFMVYLQKENIIDESGMPKERFSAEFPKEGPSILRIQQVVRGDSAAYFCASSTGTVQTGELFFGEGSRLTVL.